Included here is one TCR beta chain sequence, with context. The data belong to a study of control samples from healthy donors and cancer patients. TCRdb keeps only in-frame clones here, not all; method: immunoSEQ multiplex PCR. The sample carries around 120,000 clones, around 87% recorded once. The V gene end was trimmed by 5 bases and the J gene end by 4 bases; junction bases not matched to a gene: 4. Germline V lookup: CDR1 SGHTA, CDR2 FQGNSA. The CDR3 contains 14 residues. The TCR sequence derives from a middle-aged man in good health. Specimen: blood. This chain links TRBV7-2 with TRBJ2-7; 11 bases match TRBD2. The CDR3 coding sequence is TGTGCCAGCAGCCTTGGACTAGCGGGTTACGAGCAGTACTTC. This translates into CASSLGLAGYEQYF.